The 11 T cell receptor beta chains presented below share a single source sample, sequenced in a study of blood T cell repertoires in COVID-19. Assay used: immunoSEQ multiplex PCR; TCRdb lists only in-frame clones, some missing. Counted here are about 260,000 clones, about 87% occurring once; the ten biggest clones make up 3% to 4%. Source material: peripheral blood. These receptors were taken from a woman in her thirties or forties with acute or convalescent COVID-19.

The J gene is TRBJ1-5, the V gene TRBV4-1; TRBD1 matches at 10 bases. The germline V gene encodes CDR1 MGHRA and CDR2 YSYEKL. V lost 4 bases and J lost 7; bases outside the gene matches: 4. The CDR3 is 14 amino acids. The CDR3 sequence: CASSRTGGGQPQHF. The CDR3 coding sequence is TGCGCCAGCAGCCGGACAGGGGGAGGGCAGCCCCAGCATTTT.

This CDR3 reads CASSKVRASYGYTF. The CDR3 DNA sequence: TGTGCCAGCAGCAAAGTTAGAGCTTCCTATGGCTACACCTTC. V is TRBV21-1 and J is TRBJ1-2. TRBV21-1 is a known pseudogene. CDR3 length equals 14 residues.

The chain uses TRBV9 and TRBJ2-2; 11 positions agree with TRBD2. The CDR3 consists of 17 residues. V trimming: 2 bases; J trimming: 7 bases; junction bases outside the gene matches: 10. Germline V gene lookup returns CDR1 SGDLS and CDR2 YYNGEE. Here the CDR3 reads CASSVHPTSGEGGELFF. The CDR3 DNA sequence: TGTGCCAGCAGCGTCCACCCGACTAGCGGGGAGGGCGGGGAGCTGTTTTTT. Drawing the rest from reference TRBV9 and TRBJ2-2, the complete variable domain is DSGVTQTPKHLITATGQRVTLRCSPRSGDLSVYWYQQSLDQGLQFLIQYYNGEERAKGNILERFSAQQFPDLHSELNLSSLELGDSALYFCASSVHPTSGEGGELFFGEGSRLTVL.

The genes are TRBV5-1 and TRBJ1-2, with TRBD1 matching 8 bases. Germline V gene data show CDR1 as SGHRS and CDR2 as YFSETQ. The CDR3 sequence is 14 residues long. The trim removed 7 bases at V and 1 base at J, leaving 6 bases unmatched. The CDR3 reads CASRTQGDNYGYTF. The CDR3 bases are TGCGCCAGCCGGACACAGGGGGATAACTATGGCTACACCTTC.

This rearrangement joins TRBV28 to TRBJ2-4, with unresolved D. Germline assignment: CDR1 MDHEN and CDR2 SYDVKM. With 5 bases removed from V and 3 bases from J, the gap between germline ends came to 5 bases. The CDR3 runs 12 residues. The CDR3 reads CASSTNKNIQYF. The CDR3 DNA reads TGTGCCAGCAGTACAAACAAAAACATTCAGTACTTC.

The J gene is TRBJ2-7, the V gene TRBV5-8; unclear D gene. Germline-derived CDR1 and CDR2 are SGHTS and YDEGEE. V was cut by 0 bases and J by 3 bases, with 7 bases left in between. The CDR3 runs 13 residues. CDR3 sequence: CASSLAVYYEQYV. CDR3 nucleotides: TGTGCCAGCAGCTTGGCCGTGTACTACGAGCAGTACGTC.

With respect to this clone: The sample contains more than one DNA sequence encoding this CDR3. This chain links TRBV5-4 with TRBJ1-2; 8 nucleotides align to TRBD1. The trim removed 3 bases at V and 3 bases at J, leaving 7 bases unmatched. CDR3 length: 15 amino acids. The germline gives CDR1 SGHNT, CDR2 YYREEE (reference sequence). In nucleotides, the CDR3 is TGTGCCAGCAGCTGGGGGACAGGCCGGGACTATGGCTACACCTTC. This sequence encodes CASSWGTGRDYGYTF.

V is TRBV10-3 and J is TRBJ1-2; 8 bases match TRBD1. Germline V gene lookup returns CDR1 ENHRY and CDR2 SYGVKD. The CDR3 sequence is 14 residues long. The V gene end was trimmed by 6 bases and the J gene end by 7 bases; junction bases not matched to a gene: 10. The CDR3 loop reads CAIRRTGSDGGYTF. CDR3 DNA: TGTGCCATCAGGCGGACAGGGAGTGATGGTGGCTACACCTTC.

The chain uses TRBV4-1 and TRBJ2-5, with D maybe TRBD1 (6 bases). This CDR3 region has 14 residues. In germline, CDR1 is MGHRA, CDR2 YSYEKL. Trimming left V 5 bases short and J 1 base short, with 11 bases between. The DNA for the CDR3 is TGCGCCAGCAGCGAAACAGGGATCCAAGAGACCCAGTACTTC. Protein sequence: CASSETGIQETQYF.

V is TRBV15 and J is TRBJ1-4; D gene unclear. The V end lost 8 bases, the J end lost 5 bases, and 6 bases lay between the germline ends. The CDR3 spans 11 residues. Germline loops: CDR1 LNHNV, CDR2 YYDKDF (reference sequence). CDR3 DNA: TGTGCCACCCAACAGAATGAAAAACTGTTTTTT. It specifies CATQQNEKLFF.

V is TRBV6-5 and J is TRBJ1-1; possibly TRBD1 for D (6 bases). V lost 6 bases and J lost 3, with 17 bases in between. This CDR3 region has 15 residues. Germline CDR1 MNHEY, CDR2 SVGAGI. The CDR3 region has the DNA TGTGCCAGCAGCGAGGGTCCAGGGGTGGACACTGAAGCTTTCTTT. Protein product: CASSEGPGVDTEAFF.